A selection of T cell receptor beta chains follows, all from one sample in a study of OX40 agonist ivuxolimab in advanced cancers. Generated by immunoSEQ multiplex PCR, the TCRdb table keeps only in-frame clones and is missing some. Of 60,000 to 70,000 clones listed, roughly 90% are singletons. The sequencing here drew on CD4+ or CD8+ T cells sorted from blood, taken in a trial of the OX40 agonist ivuxolimab. All receptors derive from an adult with an advanced solid tumor such as melanoma, head and neck, liver or kidney cancer. Both conserved end residues are part of each CDR3. Each record gives: clone size, D gene, V gene, J gene, CDR3 protein, CDR3 DNA. D genes are given only for firm matches. Rows may omit the clone size; those that give it use once, few, many or a size class.

clone size: NA; D gene: NA; V gene: TRBV10-3; J gene: TRBJ2-2; CDR3 protein: CAISESLSQGGTGELFF; CDR3 DNA: TGTGCCATCAGTGAGTCGTTGTCCCAGGGGGGAACCGGGGAGCTGTTTTTT
clone size: NA; D gene: TRBD1; V gene: TRBV28; J gene: TRBJ1-5; CDR3 protein: CASSTTGSRQPQHF; CDR3 DNA: TGTGCCAGCAGCACGACAGGGTCACGGCAGCCCCAGCATTTT
clone size: NA; D gene: NA; V gene: TRBV6-6; J gene: TRBJ2-6; CDR3 protein: CASSGVVRANVLTF; CDR3 DNA: TGTGCCAGCAGTGGGGTGGTTAGGGCCAACGTCCTGACTTTC
clone size: NA; D gene: NA; V gene: TRBV5-1; J gene: TRBJ1-5; CDR3 protein: CASSLGGSSNQPQHF; CDR3 DNA: TGCGCCAGCAGCTTGGGGGGCTCAAGCAATCAGCCCCAGCATTTT
clone size: NA; D gene: NA; V gene: TRBV19; J gene: TRBJ1-5; CDR3 protein: CASTERTGPYSNQPQHF; CDR3 DNA: TGTGCCAGTACCGAGCGGACGGGCCCTTATAGCAATCAGCCCCAGCATTTT
clone size: NA; D gene: TRBD1; V gene: TRBV7-2; J gene: TRBJ1-2; CDR3 protein: CASSPRDRDYGYTF; CDR3 DNA: TGTGCCAGCAGCCCACGTGACAGGGATTATGGCTACACCTTC
clone size: NA; D gene: NA; V gene: TRBV6-6; J gene: TRBJ2-2; CDR3 protein: CASSQDTGELFF; CDR3 DNA: TGTGCCAGCAGCCAAGACACCGGGGAGCTGTTTTTT
clone size: NA; D gene: NA; V gene: TRBV6-5; J gene: TRBJ1-1; CDR3 protein: CASSYGGGAKNTEAFF; CDR3 DNA: TGTGCCAGCAGTTATGGTGGCGGGGCTAAGAACACTGAAGCTTTCTTT
clone size: NA; D gene: NA; V gene: TRBV19; J gene: TRBJ1-3; CDR3 protein: CASRSGHSGNTIYF; CDR3 DNA: TGTGCCAGTAGGTCCGGGCACTCTGGAAACACCATATATTTT
clone size: NA; D gene: NA; V gene: TRBV12-2; J gene: TRBJ1-2; CDR3 protein: CASRNWTGGMGGYTF; CDR3 DNA: TGTGCAAGTCGCAACTGGACAGGGGGGATGGGTGGCTACACCTTC
clone size: NA; D gene: TRBD2; V gene: TRBV4-1; J gene: TRBJ2-7; CDR3 protein: CASSRGLAGGLDEQYF; CDR3 DNA: TGCGCCAGCAGCCGGGGACTAGCGGGGGGCCTGGACGAGCAGTACTTC
clone size: NA; D gene: NA; V gene: TRBV4-1; J gene: TRBJ1-1; CDR3 protein: CASSTPGRTEAFF; CDR3 DNA: TGCGCCAGCAGCACACCGGGGCGCACTGAAGCTTTCTTT
clone size: NA; D gene: NA; V gene: TRBV7-9; J gene: TRBJ2-7; CDR3 protein: CASSLGRGEEQYF; CDR3 DNA: TGTGCCAGCAGCTTAGGGCGGGGAGAAGAGCAGTACTTC
clone size: NA; D gene: TRBD2; V gene: TRBV28; J gene: TRBJ2-7; CDR3 protein: CASREGTSGSYEQYF; CDR3 DNA: TGTGCCAGCAGGGAAGGGACTAGCGGTTCCTACGAGCAGTACTTC
clone size: NA; D gene: NA; V gene: TRBV7-2; J gene: TRBJ1-4; CDR3 protein: CASSLVSVEKLFF; CDR3 DNA: TGTGCCAGCAGCTTAGTGTCGGTAGAAAAACTGTTTTTT
clone size: NA; D gene: TRBD2; V gene: TRBV5-4; J gene: TRBJ2-1; CDR3 protein: CASSLGAGLAFGNEQFF; CDR3 DNA: TGTGCCAGCAGCTTGGGGGCAGGACTAGCCTTTGGGAATGAGCAGTTCTTC
clone size: NA; D gene: TRBD2; V gene: TRBV4-1; J gene: TRBJ2-2; CDR3 protein: CASSQDWTGLAGGTGELFF; CDR3 DNA: TGCGCCAGCAGCCAAGACTGGACTGGACTAGCGGGGGGGACCGGGGAGCTGTTTTTT
clone size: NA; D gene: NA; V gene: TRBV30; J gene: TRBJ1-2; CDR3 protein: CAWSVGGFNYGYTF; CDR3 DNA: TGTGCCTGGAGTGTAGGGGGTTTTAACTATGGCTACACCTTC
clone size: NA; D gene: NA; V gene: TRBV7-3; J gene: TRBJ2-1; CDR3 protein: CASSLGSGTSSEQFF; CDR3 DNA: TGTGCCAGCAGCTTAGGGTCCGGGACCTCATCTGAGCAGTTCTTC
clone size: NA; D gene: NA; V gene: TRBV5-4; J gene: TRBJ2-3; CDR3 protein: CASSDRSGTDTQYF; CDR3 DNA: TGTGCCAGCAGCGATCGGAGTGGCACAGATACGCAGTATTTT
clone size: NA; D gene: TRBD2; V gene: TRBV29-1; J gene: TRBJ2-5; CDR3 protein: CSVGLAGGQETQYF; CDR3 DNA: TGCAGCGTGGGACTAGCGGGGGGCCAAGAGACCCAGTACTTC
clone size: few; D gene: NA; V gene: TRBV6-6; J gene: TRBJ2-1; CDR3 protein: CASNPAAEANEQFF; CDR3 DNA: TGTGCCAGCAACCCTGCGGCGGAGGCCAATGAGCAGTTCTTC
clone size: NA; D gene: NA; V gene: TRBV5-1; J gene: TRBJ2-1; CDR3 protein: CASTTTGGTYNEQFF; CDR3 DNA: TGCGCCAGCACCACAACCGGGGGTACCTACAATGAGCAGTTCTTC
clone size: NA; D gene: TRBD2; V gene: TRBV9; J gene: TRBJ2-2; CDR3 protein: CASSATSGGAVAGELFF; CDR3 DNA: TGTGCCAGCAGCGCGACTAGCGGGGGGGCCGTAGCCGGGGAGCTGTTTTTT
clone size: once; D gene: TRBD2; V gene: TRBV7-2; J gene: TRBJ2-3; CDR3 protein: CASSLWGGMDTQYF; CDR3 DNA: TGTGCCAGCAGCTTATGGGGGGGGATGGATACGCAGTATTTT
clone size: NA; D gene: TRBD1; V gene: TRBV6-5; J gene: TRBJ2-5; CDR3 protein: CASSRPRGKGETQYF; CDR3 DNA: TGTGCCAGCAGCCGCCCCAGGGGGAAGGGAGAGACCCAGTACTTC
clone size: NA; D gene: TRBD2; V gene: TRBV27; J gene: TRBJ2-1; CDR3 protein: CASGTSGVSSYNEQFF; CDR3 DNA: TGTGCCAGTGGGACTAGCGGGGTGAGCTCCTACAATGAGCAGTTCTTC
clone size: NA; D gene: NA; V gene: TRBV7-2; J gene: TRBJ2-2; CDR3 protein: CASSSIFPGSAGELFF; CDR3 DNA: TGTGCCAGCAGCTCCATCTTCCCAGGGTCGGCCGGGGAGCTGTTTTTT
clone size: NA; D gene: NA; V gene: TRBV25-1; J gene: TRBJ2-2; CDR3 protein: CASSEGAGELFF; CDR3 DNA: TGTGCCAGCAGTGAAGGGGCCGGGGAGCTGTTTTTT
clone size: NA; D gene: TRBD1; V gene: TRBV7-2; J gene: TRBJ2-7; CDR3 protein: CASSSQGSDEQYF; CDR3 DNA: TGTGCCAGCAGCTCACAGGGGAGCGACGAGCAGTACTTC
clone size: NA; D gene: TRBD1; V gene: TRBV5-1; J gene: TRBJ1-6; CDR3 protein: CASSVDRGDSPLHF; CDR3 DNA: TGCGCCAGCAGCGTGGACAGGGGGGATTCACCCCTCCACTTT
clone size: NA; D gene: NA; V gene: TRBV6-6; J gene: TRBJ1-1; CDR3 protein: CASSMERSAEAFF; CDR3 DNA: TGTGCCAGCAGCATGGAAAGGTCGGCTGAAGCTTTCTTT
clone size: NA; D gene: NA; V gene: TRBV4-2; J gene: TRBJ1-1; CDR3 protein: CASSQGGGAGSTEAFF; CDR3 DNA: TGTGCCAGCAGCCAAGGGGGAGGGGCCGGATCCACTGAAGCTTTCTTT
clone size: NA; D gene: NA; V gene: TRBV14; J gene: TRBJ2-7; CDR3 protein: CASPEAQASYEQYF; CDR3 DNA: TGTGCCAGCCCGGAGGCCCAAGCTTCGTACGAGCAGTACTTC
clone size: NA; D gene: NA; V gene: TRBV11-2; J gene: TRBJ2-2; CDR3 protein: CASSRDTGELFF; CDR3 DNA: TGTGCCAGCAGCCGAGACACCGGGGAGCTGTTTTTT
clone size: NA; D gene: NA; V gene: TRBV10-1; J gene: TRBJ2-7; CDR3 protein: CASSGSLSYEQYF; CDR3 DNA: TGCGCCAGCAGTGGGAGCCTCTCCTACGAGCAGTACTTC
clone size: once; D gene: NA; V gene: TRBV6-5; J gene: TRBJ2-5; CDR3 protein: CASSPRWGPGEQYF; CDR3 DNA: TGTGCCAGCAGTCCCCGTTGGGGGCCTGGAGAGCAGTACTTC
clone size: NA; D gene: NA; V gene: TRBV27; J gene: TRBJ2-3; CDR3 protein: CASQDLTDTQYF; CDR3 DNA: TGTGCCTCCCAGGACCTCACAGATACGCAGTATTTT
clone size: NA; D gene: TRBD2; V gene: TRBV6-5; J gene: TRBJ2-3; CDR3 protein: CASSGTSGHTQYF; CDR3 DNA: TGTGCCAGCAGCGGGACTAGCGGCCATACGCAGTATTTT
clone size: NA; D gene: TRBD2; V gene: TRBV19; J gene: TRBJ2-1; CDR3 protein: CASSIAASGSSEQFF; CDR3 DNA: TGTGCCAGTAGTATAGCGGCGAGCGGGAGTTCTGAGCAGTTCTTC
clone size: NA; D gene: TRBD1; V gene: TRBV6-1; J gene: TRBJ2-7; CDR3 protein: CASTLPGTGRREQYF; CDR3 DNA: TGTGCCAGCACACTACCCGGGACAGGGAGAAGAGAGCAGTACTTC
clone size: NA; D gene: TRBD1; V gene: TRBV4-1; J gene: TRBJ1-1; CDR3 protein: CASSQVSPGQMNTEAFF; CDR3 DNA: TGCGCCAGCAGCCAAGTATCCCCGGGACAGATGAACACTGAAGCTTTCTTT
clone size: NA; D gene: NA; V gene: TRBV28; J gene: TRBJ1-5; CDR3 protein: CASKDGVKSQPQHF; CDR3 DNA: TGTGCCAGCAAAGACGGGGTTAAGTCTCAGCCCCAGCATTTT
clone size: NA; D gene: NA; V gene: TRBV14; J gene: TRBJ2-7; CDR3 protein: CASSQERHSSYEQYF; CDR3 DNA: TGTGCCAGCAGCCAAGAACGGCACAGCTCCTACGAGCAGTACTTC
clone size: NA; D gene: NA; V gene: TRBV5-1; J gene: TRBJ2-7; CDR3 protein: CASSLRPGEQYF; CDR3 DNA: TGCGCCAGCAGCCTGCGCCCCGGCGAGCAGTACTTC
clone size: NA; D gene: TRBD2; V gene: TRBV19; J gene: TRBJ2-1; CDR3 protein: CASSRAGGPYNEQFF; CDR3 DNA: TGTGCCAGTAGCAGAGCGGGAGGGCCCTACAATGAGCAGTTCTTC
clone size: medium-sized; D gene: NA; V gene: TRBV28; J gene: TRBJ1-4; CDR3 protein: CASSPLGAATNEKLFF; CDR3 DNA: TGTGCCAGCAGTCCCTTAGGGGCTGCAACTAATGAAAAACTGTTTTTT
clone size: NA; D gene: NA; V gene: TRBV30; J gene: TRBJ1-5; CDR3 protein: CAWNPTGMSNQPQHF; CDR3 DNA: TGTGCCTGGAATCCCACAGGGATGAGCAATCAGCCCCAGCATTTT